What follows are 12 T cell receptor beta chains derived from one specimen sequenced in a study of blood T cell repertoires in COVID-19. Measured with immunoSEQ multiplex PCR; TCRdb has only the in-frame clones, and not every one. The sample consists of tens of thousands of clones, around 90% of them appearing once. Sequencing input: peripheral blood. These receptors came from a woman aged 80 or older with active or convalescent COVID-19.

This chain uses TRBV18 with TRBJ1-1; D uncertain. The CDR3 extends over 14 amino acids. The ends were cut back, 6 bases at V and 1 base at J, with 12 bases in the middle. Germline loops: CDR1 KGHSH, CDR2 LQKENI. CDR3 loop: CASSQDRRNTEAFF. The DNA for the CDR3 is TGTGCCAGCTCCCAGGATCGAAGGAACACTGAAGCTTTCTTT.

The genes are TRBV19 and TRBJ2-3, with D possibly being TRBD2 (6 bases). The CDR3 runs to 15 residues. V shed 0 bases and J shed 3 bases, with 10 bases lying between them. Germline assignment: CDR1 LNHDA and CDR2 SQIVND (reference sequence). CDR3 nucleotide sequence: TGTGCCAGTAGTATAGACGGGGGAACGACAGATACGCAGTATTTT. Its protein is CASSIDGGTTDTQYF.

The rearrangement joins TRBV6-5 to TRBJ1-2, with 8 bases fitting TRBD1. Per germline, CDR1 MNHEY and CDR2 SVGAGI. This CDR3 contains 14 residues. The V and J ends lost 2 bases and 5 bases, in that order; junction bases with no gene match: 4. CDR3 sequence: CASSYLGQGYGYTF. The CDR3 DNA reads as TGTGCCAGCAGTTACCTCGGACAGGGTTATGGCTACACCTTC.

The V gene is TRBV4-3, the J gene TRBJ1-4; possibly TRBD1 for D (5 bases). The CDR3 spans 18 residues. Trimming pared 0 bases from V and 6 bases from J, leaving 20 bases between. CDR1 LGHNA and CDR2 YSLEER come from the germline V gene. In DNA form, the CDR3 reads TGCGCCAGCAGCCAAGAAGCCTTGAAGGGGTTAAGGGATGAAAAACTGTTTTTT. It is translated as CASSQEALKGLRDEKLFF.

The chain has TRBV4-3 and TRBJ2-5; 10 bases fit TRBD2. V trimming: 0 bases; J trimming: 5 bases; junction bases outside the gene matches: 6. CDR3 size: 16 residues. The V gene's germline CDR1 is LGHNA and CDR2 YSLEER. CDR3 sequence (DNA): TGCGCCAGCAGCCAAGATAGGGTACTAGCGGGGGAGACCCAGTACTTC. This sequence encodes CASSQDRVLAGETQYF.

The chain carries TRBV24-1 and TRBJ1-5, with 7 bases that match TRBD1. This CDR3 spans 13 amino acids. Trimming removed 6 bases from V and 7 bases from J; junction bases left unmatched: 5. Germline CDR1 reads KGHDR; CDR2 reads SFDVKD. The CDR3 spells CATSTGERQPQHF. In DNA form, the CDR3 reads TGTGCCACCAGTACAGGGGAACGACAGCCCCAGCATTTT.

The chain carries TRBV19 and TRBJ1-3; unclear D gene. CDR1 is LNHDA, CDR2 SQIVND, per germline (reference sequence). This CDR3 comprises 15 residues. In DNA, the CDR3 is TGTGCTATATCAAACGGGGTTGATTCTGGAAACACCATATATTTT. Protein product: CAISNGVDSGNTIYF.

V usage is TRBV18 and J usage is TRBJ1-1; tentatively, D is TRBD1 (5 bases). Per the germline V gene, CDR1 is KGHSH and CDR2 is LQKENI. The CDR3 runs to 12 residues. V was clipped by 6 bases and J by 13 bases, with 18 bases between them. CDR3 loop: CASSRLQEGSFF. For the CDR3, the DNA is TGTGCCAGCTCGCGGTTACAGGAAGGAAGTTTCTTT.

V gene TRBV21-1 combines with J gene TRBJ1-4; TRBD1 reflects the table's D call only, with no check against the DNA. TRBV21-1 corresponds to a pseudogene. This CDR3 has 13 amino acids. The CDR3 spells CASSKRSRGILFF. DNA for the CDR3: TGTGCCAGCAGCAAGCGTAGTAGGGGTATACTGTTTTTT.

This chain connects TRBV7-3 to TRBJ2-2, with 9 bases matching TRBD2. Trimming took 2 bases from V and 4 from J; bases not matched to a gene: 5. This CDR3 is 16 amino acids long. CDR1 and CDR2 from the germline V gene are SGHTA and FQGTGA. This CDR3 reads CASSLGGGASTGELFF. The DNA for the CDR3 is TGTGCCAGCAGCTTAGGCGGGGGGGCCTCCACCGGGGAGCTGTTTTTT.

V gene TRBV28 combines with J gene TRBJ1-5, with D unclear. Germline-derived CDR1 and CDR2 are MDHEN and SYDVKM. There are 12 residues in the CDR3. Trimming took 7 bases from V and 6 from J, leaving 10 bases between them. CDR3 sequence reads: CASKGRIQPQHF. The CDR3 DNA reads as TGTGCCAGCAAAGGGAGGATTCAGCCCCAGCATTTT.

The chain is built from TRBV9 and TRBJ2-3, with D maybe TRBD1 (6 bases). Deletions cut 1 base from V and 0 bases from J, with 15 bases between. CDR3 length: 17 amino acids. In germline, CDR1 is SGDLS, CDR2 YYNGEE. This CDR3 reads CASSVSPGTSSTDTQYF. DNA for the CDR3: TGTGCCAGCAGCGTATCACCCGGGACAAGTAGCACAGATACGCAGTATTTT.